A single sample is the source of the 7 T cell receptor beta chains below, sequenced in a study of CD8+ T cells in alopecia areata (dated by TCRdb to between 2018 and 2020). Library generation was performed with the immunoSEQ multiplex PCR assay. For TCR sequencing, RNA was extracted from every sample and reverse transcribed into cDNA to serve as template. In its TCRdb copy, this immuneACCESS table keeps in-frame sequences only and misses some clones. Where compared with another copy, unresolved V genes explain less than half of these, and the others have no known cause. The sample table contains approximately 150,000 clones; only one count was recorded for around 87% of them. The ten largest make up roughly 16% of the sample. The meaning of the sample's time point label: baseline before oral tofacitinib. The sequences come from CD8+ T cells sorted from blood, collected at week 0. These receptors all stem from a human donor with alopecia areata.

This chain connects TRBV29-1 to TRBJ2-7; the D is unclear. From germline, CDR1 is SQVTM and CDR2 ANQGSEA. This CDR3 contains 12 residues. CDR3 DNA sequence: TGCGGCGGATGGAATAATCCCTACGAGCAGTACTTC. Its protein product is CGGWNNPYEQYF.

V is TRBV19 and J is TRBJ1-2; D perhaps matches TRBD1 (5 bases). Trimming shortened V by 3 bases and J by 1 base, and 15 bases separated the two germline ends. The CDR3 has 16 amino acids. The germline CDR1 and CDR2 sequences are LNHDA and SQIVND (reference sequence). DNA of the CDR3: TGTGCCAGTAGTATGGCCAGGGAACCATTTAACTATGGCTACACCTTC. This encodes CASSMAREPFNYGYTF.

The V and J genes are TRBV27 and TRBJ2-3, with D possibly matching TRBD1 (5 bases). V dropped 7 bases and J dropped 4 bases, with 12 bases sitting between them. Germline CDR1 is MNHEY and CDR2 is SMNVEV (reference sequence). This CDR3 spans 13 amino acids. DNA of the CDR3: TGTGCCAGCACGAGACAGAGCTCAGATACGCAGTATTTT. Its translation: CASTRQSSDTQYF.

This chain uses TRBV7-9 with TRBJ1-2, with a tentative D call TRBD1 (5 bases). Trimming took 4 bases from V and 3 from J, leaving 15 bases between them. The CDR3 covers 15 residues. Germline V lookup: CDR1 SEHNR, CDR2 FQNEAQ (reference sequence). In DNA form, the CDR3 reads TGTGCCAGCAGCTACAACCTCAGGGAATACTATGGCTACACCTTC. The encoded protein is CASSYNLREYYGYTF.

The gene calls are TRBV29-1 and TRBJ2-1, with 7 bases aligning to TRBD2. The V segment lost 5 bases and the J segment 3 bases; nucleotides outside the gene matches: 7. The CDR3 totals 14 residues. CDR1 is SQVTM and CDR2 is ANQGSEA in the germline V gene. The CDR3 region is CSVIAGGSYNEQFF. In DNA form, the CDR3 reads TGCAGCGTTATAGCCGGGGGGAGCTACAATGAGCAGTTCTTC.

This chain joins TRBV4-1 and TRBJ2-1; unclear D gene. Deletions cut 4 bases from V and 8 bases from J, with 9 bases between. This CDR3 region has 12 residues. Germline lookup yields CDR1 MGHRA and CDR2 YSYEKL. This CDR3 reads CASSRGGDEQFF. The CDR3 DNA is TGCGCCAGCAGCCGCGGTGGAGATGAGCAGTTCTTC.

CDR3 nucleotide sequence: TGTGCCAGCAGCCAAACAGGGGCGGGAGGGCGCACAGATACGCAGTATTTT. Its protein product is CASSQTGAGGRTDTQYF. This chain uses TRBV21-1 with TRBJ2-3; the table's D call of TRBD2 was not tested on the DNA. TRBV21-1 is an annotated pseudogene. This CDR3 has 17 residues.